These 22 T cell receptor beta chains were all obtained from the same sample, sequenced in a study of CD8+CD57+ T cells in acquired aplastic anemia. Genomic DNA constituted the template upon which TCR beta VDJ and CDR3 profiling was performed. TCRdb recomputed calls from the reads with MiXCR, one row per CDR3 protein. The table lists about 40,000 distinct CDR3 sequences, roughly two thirds of them singletons. Patients who underwent sequencing had shown CD8+CD57+ cell expansion by flow cytometry. Input material: sorted CD4+, CD8+, or CD8+CD57+ T cells (not recorded which) from PBMCs. These receptors were collected from a human donor with aplastic anemia.

V is TRBV6-1 and J is TRBJ2-7; the match to TRBD2 covers 12 bases. The CDR3 contains 16 residues. The germline CDR1 and CDR2 sequences are MNHNS and SASEGT. V shed 7 bases and J 2 bases; nucleotides not matched to a gene: 9. Written as DNA, the CDR3 is TGTGCCAGCACCCTCGTGACTAGCGGGGGCACCTACGAGCAGTACTTC. This translates into CASTLVTSGGTYEQYF.

In the case of this clonotype: A read error is likely, as this CDR3 ends without the conserved phenylalanine or tryptophan. The chain employs TRBV27 and TRBJ2-7; 9 bases map to TRBD1. This CDR3 has 14 amino acids. The germline CDR1 and CDR2 sequences are MNHEY and SMNVEV (reference sequence). Trimming at V came to 3 bases and at J to 5 bases, leaving 5 bases not matched to a gene. The CDR3 spells CASSLKQGAHEQYS. CDR3 coding DNA: TGTGCCAGCAGTTTGAAACAGGGGGCCCACGAGCAGTACTCC.

In its sample, this clonotype was seen many times. The chain carries TRBV6-4 and TRBJ1-6; tentative D call: TRBD1 (5 bases). The ends were cut back, 4 bases at V and 5 bases at J, with 9 bases in the middle. In germline, CDR1 is MRHNA, CDR2 SNTAGT. CDR3 length equals 14 residues. CDR3 bases: TGTGCCAGCAGTGTTGAGGGACATAATTCACCCCTCCACTTT. The encoded protein is CASSVEGHNSPLHF.

The sample holds a few counts of this clonotype. The chain couples TRBV9 to TRBJ1-1; D is unresolved. Germline CDR1 is SGDLS and CDR2 is YYNGEE. Trimming took 0 bases from V and 4 from J, leaving 7 bases between them. The CDR3 runs 13 residues. The CDR3 nucleotides are TGTGCCAGCAGCGTAGTGGCGAGCACTGAAGCTTTCTTT. This sequence encodes CASSVVASTEAFF. Filled out from reference TRBV9 and TRBJ1-1, the complete variable domain reads DSGVTQTPKHLITATGQRVTLRCSPRSGDLSVYWYQQSLDQGLQFLIQYYNGEERAKGNILERFSAQQFPDLHSELNLSSLELGDSALYFCASSVVASTEAFFGQGTRLTVV.

This clonotype was observed once. This sequence joins TRBV2 and TRBJ1-4; TRBD1 aligns across 9 bases. The trim removed 1 base at V and 7 bases at J, leaving 4 bases unmatched. Per germline, CDR1 SNHLY and CDR2 FYNNEI. The CDR3 length is 15 residues. CDR3 sequence: CASSEGDRDSEKLFF. The CDR3 coding sequence is TGTGCCAGCAGTGAAGGGGACAGGGATAGTGAAAAACTGTTTTTT.

This clonotype was seen at least ten times. The V and J genes are TRBV28 and TRBJ1-5; D uncertain. In germline, CDR1 is MDHEN, CDR2 SYDVKM. Trimming pared 8 bases from V and 0 bases from J, leaving 14 bases between. This CDR3 is 15 amino acids long. The chain's CDR3 is CASSEGDGSNQPQHF. The CDR3 DNA reads as TGTGCCAGCTCAGAGGGCGATGGTAGCAATCAGCCCCAGCATTTT.

In its sample, this clonotype was seen once. The chain combines TRBV24-1 with TRBJ2-3; 12 nucleotides align to TRBD2. Germline lookup yields CDR1 KGHDR and CDR2 SFDVKD. This CDR3 contains 17 residues. V lost 3 bases and J lost 2; bases outside the gene matches: 5. CDR3 sequence (DNA): TGTGCCACCAGTGATCCCGGGACTAGCGGGTTCACAGATACGCAGTATTTT. Its translation is CATSDPGTSGFTDTQYF.

The J gene is TRBJ2-7, the V gene TRBV5-4; D gene uncertain. The CDR3 covers 14 residues. Germline V gene lookup returns CDR1 SGHNT and CDR2 YYREEE (reference sequence). The V gene lost 2 bases and the J gene lost 0 bases, with 9 bases spanning the gap. CDR3 sequence: CASSFGGSSYEQYF. Written as DNA, the CDR3 is TGTGCCAGCAGCTTCGGTGGCAGCTCCTACGAGCAGTACTTC.

This clonotype occurred once. This sequence joins TRBV19 and TRBJ1-1; D uncertain. CDR3 length: 12 amino acids. V lost 2 bases, J lost 7 bases, and 8 bases lay in between. The germline V gene has CDR1 LNHDA and CDR2 SQIVND (reference sequence). CDR3 protein: CASSIRRNEAFF. The CDR3 DNA reads TGTGCCAGTAGTATAAGGAGGAATGAAGCTTTCTTT.

In its sample, this clonotype was seen once. V gene TRBV15 combines with J gene TRBJ1-4; D is undetermined. From germline, CDR1 is LNHNV and CDR2 YYDKDF (reference sequence). The V and J ends lost 9 bases and 6 bases respectively, with 17 bases between them. The CDR3 length is 14 residues. CDR3: CATESPNRYEKLFF. CDR3 coding DNA: TGTGCCACTGAGAGTCCGAACCGATATGAAAAACTGTTTTTT.

The table lists this clonotype with many counts. V gene TRBV20-1 combines with J gene TRBJ2-7, with D perhaps assigned TRBD1 or TRBD2 (5 bases each). V dropped 0 bases and J dropped 3 bases, with 12 bases sitting between them. The CDR3 contains 14 residues. CDR1 and CDR2 from the germline V gene are DFQATT and SNEGSKA (reference sequence). CDR3 bases: TGCAGTGCTAGAGAGGGGGAGAGCTTCTACGAGCAGTACTTC. As protein: CSAREGESFYEQYF.

J is TRBJ1-1 and V is TRBV7-8; D may be TRBD1 (5 bases). Germline loops: CDR1 SGHVS, CDR2 FQNEAQ. Trimming took 4 bases from V and 7 from J, leaving 10 bases between them. This CDR3 spans 12 amino acids. CDR3 DNA sequence: TGTGCCAGCAGCTCGAGGGGAGTTGAAGCTTTCTTT. This sequence encodes CASSSRGVEAFF.

The chain employs TRBV10-1 and TRBJ1-1, with TRBD1 identical over 7 bases. V was clipped by 4 bases and J by 2 bases; unmatched bases: 4. The CDR3 totals 14 residues. Germline V gives CDR1 WNHNN, CDR2 SYGVQD (reference sequence). DNA of the CDR3: TGCGCCAGCAGTGGTGGAGGGGGCAACACTGAAGCTTTCTTT. It specifies CASSGGGGNTEAFF.

The table lists this clonotype with many counts. The chain uses TRBV2 and TRBJ2-1; 11 bases map to TRBD1. The CDR3 is made up of 15 amino acids. Germline trimming cut 9 bases from V and 3 bases from J; bases unmatched to any gene: 7. Germline-derived CDR1 and CDR2 are SNHLY and FYNNEI. The CDR3 DNA reads as TGTGCCAGGAACCCGGGACAGGGGGTCTACAATGAGCAGTTCTTC. This encodes CARNPGQGVYNEQFF.

About this clonotype itself: A much larger clone is a single base away; this may be a read error. CDR3: CASGVQGEPNYGYTF. In nucleotides, the CDR3 is TGTGCCAGCGGCGTCCAGGGGGAACCAAACTATGGCTACACCTTC. V is TRBV9 and J is TRBJ1-2; 7 bases are a match to TRBD1. CDR3 size: 15 residues. CDR1 is SGDLS, CDR2 YYNGEE, per germline.

This clonotype has just a few counts. This chain links TRBV2 with TRBJ2-5; D is perhaps TRBD2 (6 bases). Germline V lookup: CDR1 SNHLY, CDR2 FYNNEI. This CDR3 has 14 residues. The germline V and J ends were trimmed by 0 bases and 5 bases, with 10 bases remaining between them. The CDR3 sequence is CASSEAPLAETQYF. DNA of the CDR3: TGTGCCAGCAGTGAAGCCCCTCTAGCGGAGACCCAGTACTTC.

V is TRBV7-3 and J is TRBJ1-2; 10 bases are shared with TRBD1. The CDR3 has 15 amino acids. Per the germline V gene, CDR1 is SGHTA and CDR2 is FQGTGA. Unmatched junction bases numbered 11, after V lost 5 bases and J lost 8 bases. Here the CDR3 reads CASSTAGTGARGYTF. DNA of the CDR3: TGTGCCAGCAGCACAGCCGGGACAGGGGCTAGAGGCTACACCTTC.

The rearrangement joins TRBV10-3 to TRBJ1-3, with a weak D call TRBD1 (5 bases). Germline V gives CDR1 ENHRY, CDR2 SYGVKD. This CDR3 region has 14 residues. Trimming took off 7 bases at V and 2 bases at J, with 12 bases between the two ends. The CDR3 loop reads CAITGQGAGNTIYF. The CDR3 DNA reads as TGTGCCATCACGGGGCAGGGAGCTGGAAACACCATATATTTT.

The chain has TRBV7-6 and TRBJ2-1; D is unclear. Between the trimmed V and J ends, which lost 1 base and 2 bases, there was a span of 6 bases. The germline gives CDR1 SGHVS, CDR2 FNYEAQ. The CDR3 runs to 14 residues. The CDR3 loop reads CASSLDSPYNEQFF. CDR3 nucleotide sequence: TGTGCCAGCAGCTTAGACTCTCCCTACAATGAGCAGTTCTTC.

In regard to this clonotype: This may be a read error, as it is one base from a much larger clone. The V gene is TRBV9, the J gene TRBJ2-3, with a tentative D call TRBD2 (7 bases). V was trimmed by 2 bases and J by 4 bases, leaving 14 bases between them. CDR1 is SGDLS, CDR2 YYNGEE, per germline. This CDR3 region has 15 residues. CDR3 in amino acids: CASSVGGGVSDTQYF. The CDR3 nucleotides read TGTGCCAGCAGCGTTGGCGGGGGCGTCTCAGATACGCAGTATTTT.

The chain carries TRBV29-1 and TRBJ2-7, with TRBD2 matching 14 bases. The CDR3 loop spans 14 amino acids. Germline V lookup: CDR1 SQVTM, CDR2 ANQGSEA. The J segment lost 5 bases and the V segment lost 5 bases, leaving 5 bases of the junction unmatched. CDR3 coding DNA: TGCAGCGTTATGACTAGCGGGAGGGCTCACGAGCAGTACTTC. Its protein product is CSVMTSGRAHEQYF.

V is TRBV4-1 and J is TRBJ2-6; 10 nucleotides line up with TRBD1. Germline V gives CDR1 MGHRA, CDR2 YSYEKL. V lost 8 bases to trimming and J lost 4 bases; unmatched junction nucleotides: 14. CDR3 length: 18 amino acids. The CDR3 nucleotides read TGCGCCAGCGGGGCCGGGACAGGGGCGTTCGACGGGGCCAACGTCCTGACTTTC. Translated, it gives CASGAGTGAFDGANVLTF.